These 9 T cell receptor beta chains were sequenced from one sample in a study of T cells in Graves' hyperthyroidism and ophthalmopathy. There were TCR beta CDR3 regions amplified from RNA transcripts. HTBI primers were employed in a first-round RT-PCR of the TCR CDR3. TCRdb fed the multiplex PCR reads into MiXCR, producing one record per CDR3 protein. The sample carries approximately 490,000 distinct CDR3 sequences, roughly 22% recorded once. Sequencing was performed on blood. Source of these receptors: a woman in her sixties or seventies with Graves' ophthalmopathy.

This clonotype occurred a few times. The chain couples TRBV3-1 to TRBJ1-2; D ambiguous. The CDR3 consists of 14 residues. V lost 4 bases to trimming and J lost 8 bases, with 17 bases between them. Per the germline V gene, CDR1 is LGHDT and CDR2 is YNNKEL (reference sequence). CDR3 loop: CASSPSLSGRGYTF. CDR3 in DNA: TGTGCCAGCAGCCCCTCCTTGTCCGGCCGGGGCTACACCTTC.

V is TRBV29-1 and J is TRBJ2-3, with 7 bases that match TRBD2. Germline V lookup: CDR1 SQVTM, CDR2 ANQGSEA. Trimming removed 1 base from V and 0 bases from J; junction bases left unmatched: 4. The CDR3 runs to 15 residues. DNA of the CDR3: TGCAGCGTTGAAGGACTAGCAGGTAGCACAGATACGCAGTATTTT. The encoded protein is CSVEGLAGSTDTQYF.

The sample holds a few counts of this clonotype. The chain has TRBV20-1 and TRBJ1-1; TRBD1 agrees at 8 bases. The CDR3 is 16 residues long. CDR1 and CDR2 (germline): DFQATT, SNEGSKA (reference sequence). With V trimmed by 7 bases and J by 3 bases, 16 bases remained unmatched. In nucleotides, the CDR3 is TGCAGTGTTCAACCAGGACAGGGTTATAGACACACTGAAGCTTTCTTT. It specifies CSVQPGQGYRHTEAFF.

Only a few counts were recorded for this clonotype. The chain has TRBV11-2 and TRBJ2-2; D might be TRBD1 or TRBD2, each matching 6 bases. Trimming cost V 8 bases and J 4 bases, with 11 bases left between them. The V gene's germline CDR1 is SGHAT and CDR2 FQNNGV. The CDR3 is 13 amino acids. The CDR3, as DNA: TGTGCCAGCGGCAGGGGAGGCACCGGGGAGCTGTTTTTT. Amino acids: CASGRGGTGELFF. Full variable domain (outside the CDR3, taken from reference TRBV11-2 and TRBJ2-2): EAGVAQSPRYKIIEKRQSVAFWCNPISGHATLYWYQQILGQGPKLLIQFQNNGVVDDSQLPKDRFSAERLKGVDSTLKIQPAKLEDSAVYLCASGRGGTGELFFGEGSRLTVL.

This clonotype was picked up a small number of times. The chain joins TRBV7-6 to TRBJ2-7; D possibly corresponds to TRBD2 (5 bases). The CDR3 extends over 13 amino acids. Germline CDR1 SGHVS, CDR2 FNYEAQ. Trimming removed 7 bases at V and 5 bases at J, with 15 bases between. The CDR3 region is CASISPGSHEQYF. The CDR3 nucleotides read TGTGCCAGCATCTCCCCGGGGTCCCACGAGCAGTACTTC.

The V gene is TRBV2, the J gene TRBJ1-6; 7 positions agree with TRBD1. V was pared by 9 bases and J by 6 bases, with 8 bases of the junction left unmatched. The CDR3 covers 14 residues. Germline assignment: CDR1 SNHLY and CDR2 FYNNEI. The CDR3 DNA is TGTGCCAGGGCTTCGGGACAGTCTAATTCACCCCTCCACTTT. Its translation is CARASGQSNSPLHF.

V gene TRBV7-6 combines with J gene TRBJ1-2, with D perhaps TRBD1 (5 bases). Deletions cut 5 bases from V and 8 bases from J, with 21 bases between. The CDR3 loop spans 15 amino acids. Germline V gives CDR1 SGHVS, CDR2 FNYEAQ. As DNA, the CDR3 is TGTGCCAGCAGCCCGGGGTCAGGGCAATTCAGCGGCTACACCTTC. Encoded protein: CASSPGSGQFSGYTF.

This clonotype came up a few times. The chain uses TRBV3-1 and TRBJ1-1, with D uncertain. Trimming removed 4 bases at V and 5 bases at J, with 17 bases between. This CDR3 has 15 residues. Germline V gene sequence: CDR1 LGHDT, CDR2 YNNKEL (reference sequence). CDR3 amino acids: CASSPQGRTRTEAFF. The CDR3 nucleotides are TGTGCCAGCAGCCCGCAAGGCCGGACGAGGACTGAAGCTTTCTTT.

This clonotype has more than one count but fewer than ten. This chain connects TRBV20-1 to TRBJ1-1; D gene unclear. Trimming removed 4 bases at V and 0 bases at J, with 24 bases between. Germline values: CDR1 DFQATT, CDR2 SNEGSKA (reference sequence). This CDR3 is built from 18 residues. The CDR3 DNA is TGCAGTGCTACACATCAACAACGGCCCATGAAATTGAACACTGAAGCTTTCTTT. This encodes CSATHQQRPMKLNTEAFF.